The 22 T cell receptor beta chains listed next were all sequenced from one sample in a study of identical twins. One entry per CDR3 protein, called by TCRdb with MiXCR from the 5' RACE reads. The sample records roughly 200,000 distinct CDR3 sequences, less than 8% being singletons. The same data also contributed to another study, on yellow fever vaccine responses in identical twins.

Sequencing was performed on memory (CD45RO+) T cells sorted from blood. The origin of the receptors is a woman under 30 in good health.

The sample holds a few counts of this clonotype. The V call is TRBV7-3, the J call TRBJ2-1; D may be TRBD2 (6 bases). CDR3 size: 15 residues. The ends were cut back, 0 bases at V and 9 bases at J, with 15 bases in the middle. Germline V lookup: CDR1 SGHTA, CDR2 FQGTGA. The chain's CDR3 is CASSLTFGGSGEQFF. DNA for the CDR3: TGTGCCAGCAGCTTAACTTTCGGGGGTAGTGGTGAGCAGTTCTTC. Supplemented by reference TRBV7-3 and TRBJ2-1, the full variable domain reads GAGVSQTPSNKVTEKGKYVELRCDPISGHTALYWYRQSLGQGPEFLIYFQGTGAADDSGLPNDRFFAVRPEGSVSTLKIQRTERGDSAVYLCASSLTFGGSGEQFFGPGTRLTVL.

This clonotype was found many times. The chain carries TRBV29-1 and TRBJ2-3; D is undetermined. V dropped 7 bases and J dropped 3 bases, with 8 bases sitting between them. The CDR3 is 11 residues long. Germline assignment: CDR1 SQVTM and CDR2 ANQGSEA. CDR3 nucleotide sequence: TGCAGCGCCCAGGTTACAGATACGCAGTATTTT. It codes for CSAQVTDTQYF.

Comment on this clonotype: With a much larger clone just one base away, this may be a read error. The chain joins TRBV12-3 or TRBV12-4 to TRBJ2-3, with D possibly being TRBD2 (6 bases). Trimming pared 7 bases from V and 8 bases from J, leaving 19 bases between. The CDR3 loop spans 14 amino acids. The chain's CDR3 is CASTAGRGTSTQYF. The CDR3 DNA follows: TGTGCCAGCACCGCGGGACGGGGGACGAGTACGCAGTATTTT.

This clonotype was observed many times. The CDR3 is CASSLVGGNYGYTF. In DNA form, the CDR3 reads TGTGCCAGCAGCTTAGTCGGGGGGAACTATGGCTACACCTTC. V and J are TRBV7-2 and TRBJ1-2; D might be TRBD1 (5 bases). The CDR3 consists of 14 residues. V lost 1 base to trimming and J lost 2 bases, with 8 bases between them. CDR1 is SGHTA, CDR2 FQGNSA, per germline.

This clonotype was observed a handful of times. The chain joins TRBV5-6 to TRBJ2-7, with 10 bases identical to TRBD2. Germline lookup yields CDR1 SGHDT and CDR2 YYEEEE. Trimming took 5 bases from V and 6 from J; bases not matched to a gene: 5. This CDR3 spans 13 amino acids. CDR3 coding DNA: TGTGCCAGCAGTAGACTAGCGGGTGTCGAGCAGTACTTC. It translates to CASSRLAGVEQYF.

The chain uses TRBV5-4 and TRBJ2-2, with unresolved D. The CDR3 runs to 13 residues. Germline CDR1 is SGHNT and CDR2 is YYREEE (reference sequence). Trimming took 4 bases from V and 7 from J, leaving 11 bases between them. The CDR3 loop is CASSPLRFGELFF. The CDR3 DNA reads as TGTGCCAGCAGCCCGTTGCGGTTCGGGGAGCTGTTTTTT.

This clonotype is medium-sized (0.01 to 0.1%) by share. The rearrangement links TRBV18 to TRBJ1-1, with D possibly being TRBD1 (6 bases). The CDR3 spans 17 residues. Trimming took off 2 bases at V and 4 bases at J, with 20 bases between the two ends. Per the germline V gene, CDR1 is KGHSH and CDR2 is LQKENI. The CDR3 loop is CASSPIFGGASSTEAFF. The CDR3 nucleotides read TGTGCCAGCTCACCAATTTTCGGGGGGGCTTCTAGCACTGAAGCTTTCTTT.

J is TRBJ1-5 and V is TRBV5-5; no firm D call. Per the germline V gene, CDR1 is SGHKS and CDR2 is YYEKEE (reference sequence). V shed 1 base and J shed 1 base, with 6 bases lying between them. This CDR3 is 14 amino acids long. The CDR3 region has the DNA TGTGCCAGCAGCTTGATGGGCAGCAATCAGCCCCAGCATTTT. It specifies CASSLMGSNQPQHF.

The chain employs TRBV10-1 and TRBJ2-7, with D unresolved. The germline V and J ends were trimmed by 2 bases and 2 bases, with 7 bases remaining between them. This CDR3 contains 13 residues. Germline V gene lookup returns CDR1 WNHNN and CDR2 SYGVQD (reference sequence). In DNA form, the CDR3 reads TGCGCCAGCAGTGAGAAACGGCCCTACGAGCAGTACTTC. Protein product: CASSEKRPYEQYF.

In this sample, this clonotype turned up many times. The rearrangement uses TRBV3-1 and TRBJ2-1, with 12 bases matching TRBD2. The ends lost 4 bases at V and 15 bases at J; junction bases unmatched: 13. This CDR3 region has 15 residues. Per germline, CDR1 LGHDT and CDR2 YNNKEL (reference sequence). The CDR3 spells CASSLDLAGGPVPFF. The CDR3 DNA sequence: TGTGCCAGCAGCCTCGATCTAGCGGGAGGGCCGGTCCCGTTCTTC.

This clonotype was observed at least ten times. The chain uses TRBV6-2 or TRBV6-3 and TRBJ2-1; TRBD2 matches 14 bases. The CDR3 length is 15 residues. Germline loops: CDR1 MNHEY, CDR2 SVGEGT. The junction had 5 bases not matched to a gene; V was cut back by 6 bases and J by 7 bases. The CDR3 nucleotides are TGTGCCAGCAGCCGGACTAGCGGGAGGATTAATGAGCAGTTCTTC. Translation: CASSRTSGRINEQFF.

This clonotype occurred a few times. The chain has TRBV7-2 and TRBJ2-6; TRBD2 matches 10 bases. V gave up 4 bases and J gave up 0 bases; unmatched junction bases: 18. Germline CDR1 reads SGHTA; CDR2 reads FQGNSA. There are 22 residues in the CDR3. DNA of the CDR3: TGTGCCAGCAGCTATGCAGGGAGCTATAGCGGGGGGTATTCCTCTGGGGCCAACGTCCTGACTTTC. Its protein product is CASSYAGSYSGGYSSGANVLTF.

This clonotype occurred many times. This chain's CDR3 is CAISPLSGSSTDTQYF. The CDR3 DNA reads TGTGCCATCAGTCCTCTGAGCGGGAGTAGCACAGATACGCAGTATTTT. This sequence joins TRBV10-3 and TRBJ2-3; TRBD2 aligns across 8 bases. J was trimmed by 0 bases and V by 5 bases; bases with no gene match: 7. This CDR3 has 16 amino acids. Germline lookup yields CDR1 ENHRY and CDR2 SYGVKD.

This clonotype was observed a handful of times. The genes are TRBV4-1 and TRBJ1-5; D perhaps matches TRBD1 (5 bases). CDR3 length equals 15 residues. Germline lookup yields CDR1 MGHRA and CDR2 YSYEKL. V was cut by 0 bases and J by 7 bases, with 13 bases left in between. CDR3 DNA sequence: TGCGCCAGCAGCCAAGACGGGCGGGGGGACCAGCCCCAGCATTTT. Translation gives CASSQDGRGDQPQHF.

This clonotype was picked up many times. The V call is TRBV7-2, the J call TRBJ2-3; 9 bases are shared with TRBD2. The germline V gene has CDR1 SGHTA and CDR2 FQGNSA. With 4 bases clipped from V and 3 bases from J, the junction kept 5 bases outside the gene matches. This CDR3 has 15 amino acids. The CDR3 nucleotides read TGTGCCAGCAGCTCCAGCGGGAGGAGTACAGATACGCAGTATTTT. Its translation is CASSSSGRSTDTQYF. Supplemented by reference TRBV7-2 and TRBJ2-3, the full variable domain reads GAGVSQSPSNKVTEKGKDVELRCDPISGHTALYWYRQSLGQGLEFLIYFQGNSAPDKSGLPSDRFSAERTGGSVSTLTIQRTQQEDSAVYLCASSSSGRSTDTQYFGPGTRLTVL.

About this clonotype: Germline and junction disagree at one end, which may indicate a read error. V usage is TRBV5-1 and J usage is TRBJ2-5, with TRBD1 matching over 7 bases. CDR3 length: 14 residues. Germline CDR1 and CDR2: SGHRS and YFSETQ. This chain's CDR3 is CACSLGGSGETQYF. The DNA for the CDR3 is TGCGCCTGCAGCTTAGGGGGCTCCGGAGAGACCCAGTACTTC.

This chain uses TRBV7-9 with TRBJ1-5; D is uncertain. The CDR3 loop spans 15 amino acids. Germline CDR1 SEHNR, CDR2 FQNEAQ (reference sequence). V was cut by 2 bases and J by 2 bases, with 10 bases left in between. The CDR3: CASSLSGDGNQPQHF. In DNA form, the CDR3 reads TGTGCCAGCAGCTTAAGTGGGGATGGCAATCAGCCCCAGCATTTT.

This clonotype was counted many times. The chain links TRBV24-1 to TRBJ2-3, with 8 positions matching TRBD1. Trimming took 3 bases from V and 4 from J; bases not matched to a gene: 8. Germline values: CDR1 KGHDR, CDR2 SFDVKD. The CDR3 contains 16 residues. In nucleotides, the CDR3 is TGTGCCACCAGTGATCTGCCGGACAGGGTATCAGATACGCAGTATTTT. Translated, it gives CATSDLPDRVSDTQYF.

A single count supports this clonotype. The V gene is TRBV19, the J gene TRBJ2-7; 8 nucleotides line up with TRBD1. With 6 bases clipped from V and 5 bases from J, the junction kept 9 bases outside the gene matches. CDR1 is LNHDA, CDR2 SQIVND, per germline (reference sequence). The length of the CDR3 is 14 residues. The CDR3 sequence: CASSQTGVVDEQYF. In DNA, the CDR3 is TGTGCCAGTAGCCAGACAGGGGTTGTCGACGAGCAGTACTTC.

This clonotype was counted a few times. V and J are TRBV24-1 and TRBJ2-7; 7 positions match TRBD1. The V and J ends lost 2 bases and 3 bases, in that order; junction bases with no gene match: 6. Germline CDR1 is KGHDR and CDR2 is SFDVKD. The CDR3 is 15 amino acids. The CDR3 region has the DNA TGTGCCACCAGTGATTACAGGGGACCACTCTACGAGCAGTACTTC. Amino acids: CATSDYRGPLYEQYF.

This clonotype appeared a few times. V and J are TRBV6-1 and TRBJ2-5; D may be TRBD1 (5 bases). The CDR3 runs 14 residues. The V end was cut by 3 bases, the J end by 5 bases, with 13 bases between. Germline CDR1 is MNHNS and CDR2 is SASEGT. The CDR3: CASSDLRGPETQYF. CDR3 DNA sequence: TGTGCCAGCAGTGATTTAAGGGGCCCTGAGACCCAGTACTTC.

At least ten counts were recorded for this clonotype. In DNA form, the CDR3 reads TGTGCCAGCAGCTCCGAAGGACTTACAGGGGAAGGAAACACCATATATTTT. Translation gives CASSSEGLTGEGNTIYF. The genes are TRBV7-9 and TRBJ1-3; TRBD1 agrees at 7 bases. J gave up 4 bases and V 4 bases, and 13 bases lay outside the gene matches. The CDR3 sequence is 17 residues long. Germline V gene lookup returns CDR1 SEHNR and CDR2 FQNEAQ (reference sequence).